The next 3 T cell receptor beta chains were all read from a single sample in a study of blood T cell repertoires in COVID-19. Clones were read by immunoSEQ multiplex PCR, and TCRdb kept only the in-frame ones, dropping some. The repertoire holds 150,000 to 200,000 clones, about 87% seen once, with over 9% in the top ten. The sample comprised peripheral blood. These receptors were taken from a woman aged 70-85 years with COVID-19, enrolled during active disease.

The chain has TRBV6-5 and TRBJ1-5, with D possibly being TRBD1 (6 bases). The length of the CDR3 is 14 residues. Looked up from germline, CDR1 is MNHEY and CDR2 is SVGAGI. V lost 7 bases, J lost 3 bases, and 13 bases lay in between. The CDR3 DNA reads TGTGCCAGCACTTGGGGGGGCTCCAATCAGCCCCAGCATTTT. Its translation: CASTWGGSNQPQHF.

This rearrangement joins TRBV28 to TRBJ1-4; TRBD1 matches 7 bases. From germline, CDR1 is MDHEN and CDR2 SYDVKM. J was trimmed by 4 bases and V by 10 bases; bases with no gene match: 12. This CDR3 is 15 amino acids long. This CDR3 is CAINPAGQSNEKLFF. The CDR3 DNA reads TGTGCCATCAACCCCGCGGGACAGAGTAATGAAAAACTGTTTTTT.

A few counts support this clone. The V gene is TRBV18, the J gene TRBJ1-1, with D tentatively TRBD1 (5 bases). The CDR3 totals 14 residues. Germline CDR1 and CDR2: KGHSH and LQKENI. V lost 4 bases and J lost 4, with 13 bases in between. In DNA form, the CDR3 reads TGTGCCAGCTCACTGGAGCAGGGCGGCACTGAAGCTTTCTTT. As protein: CASSLEQGGTEAFF.